The following is a T cell receptor (beta chain) sequence with its context. This sample is drawn from a study of blood T cell repertoires in COVID-19. Trimming removed 2 bases at V and 9 bases at J, with 14 bases between. CDR1 LNHNV and CDR2 YYDKDF come from the germline V gene (reference sequence). This CDR3 contains 14 residues. Per the authors' pipeline: From reference gene primer amplification, estimates of nucleated cell counts were derived. Profiling relied on immunoSEQ multiplex PCR, and the TCRdb table lists in-frame clones only, not all of them. V and J calls and clone size come straight from that table; D and trimming were deduced from the DNA. The table has over 250,000 clones, about 89% seen once; the top ten hold 5.3%.

V and J are TRBV15 and TRBJ1-5; a weak D match, TRBD1 (5 bases). The sequence derives from a woman in her thirties who had recovered from COVID-19. The sequenced sample consisted of PBMCs or T cells enriched from blood (not recorded which). The CDR3 sequence is CATSRRGGKRPQHF. CDR3 in DNA: TGTGCCACCAGCAGAAGGGGCGGCAAGAGGCCCCAGCATTTT.